This TCR beta chain is from a study of blood T cell repertoires in COVID-19. Across the study: Samples came from the United States, Italy and Spain, spanning acute and convalescent COVID-19. The cDNA or gDNA used as material had been derived from T cells, B-cell-depleted T cells, or PBMCs.

Germline values: CDR1 SQVTM, CDR2 ANQGSEA. CDR3 size: 14 residues. V lost 3 bases and J 0 bases, leaving 10 bases between the germline ends. In the original analysis: From reference gene primer amplification, estimates of nucleated cell counts were derived. The data were produced by immunoSEQ multiplex PCR, yet TCRdb's version contains in-frame clones alone and is incomplete. D and trimming were read from the DNA, whereas the V and J calls and clone size are those reported in that table. This repertoire shows under 150,000 clones, approximately 85% found once; its top ten account for about 3%. This clone was detected a few times.

This chain connects TRBV29-1 to TRBJ2-3; maybe TRBD2 (5 bases). This receptor was taken from a man in his forties with acute or convalescent COVID-19. Sequences were obtained from peripheral blood. The CDR3 bases are TGCAGCGTTGATGAGGGTATGAGCACAGATACGCAGTATTTT. This gives the protein CSVDEGMSTDTQYF.